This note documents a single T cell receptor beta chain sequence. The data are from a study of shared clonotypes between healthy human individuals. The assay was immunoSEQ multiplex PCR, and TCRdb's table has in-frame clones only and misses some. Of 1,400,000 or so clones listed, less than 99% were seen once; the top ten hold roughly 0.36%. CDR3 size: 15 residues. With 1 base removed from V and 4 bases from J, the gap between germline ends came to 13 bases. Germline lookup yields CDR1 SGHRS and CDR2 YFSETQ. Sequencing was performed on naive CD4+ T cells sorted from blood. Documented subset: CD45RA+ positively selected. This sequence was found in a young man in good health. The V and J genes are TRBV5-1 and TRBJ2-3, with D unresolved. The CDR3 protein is CASSLSLGGADTQYF. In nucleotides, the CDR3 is TGCGCCAGCAGCTTGTCTCTCGGCGGAGCAGATACGCAGTATTTT.